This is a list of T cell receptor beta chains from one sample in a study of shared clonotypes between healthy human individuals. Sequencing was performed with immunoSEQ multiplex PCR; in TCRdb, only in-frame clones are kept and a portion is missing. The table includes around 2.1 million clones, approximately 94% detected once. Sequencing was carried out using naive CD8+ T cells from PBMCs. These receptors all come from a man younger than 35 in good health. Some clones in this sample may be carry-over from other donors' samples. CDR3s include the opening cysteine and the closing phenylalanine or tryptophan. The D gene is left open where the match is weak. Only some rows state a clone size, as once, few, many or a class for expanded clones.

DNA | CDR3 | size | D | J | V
TGTGCCAGTAGTCCAATACTGGAGGAGGGCACAGATACGCAGTATTTT | CASSPILEEGTDTQYF | NA | NA | TRBJ2-3 | TRBV19
TGTGCCAGCAGTTTTGCCTTTTGGGCTAGCGATTCCTACGAGCAGTACTTC | CASSFAFWASDSYEQYF | NA | NA | TRBJ2-7 | TRBV28
TGTGCCAGCAGCCCGCGGGAGGGGGCGGTCTACGAGCAGTACTTC | CASSPREGAVYEQYF | NA | TRBD2 | TRBJ2-7 | TRBV7-9
TGTGCCAGCAGCCCGAGTACGGTGGCCTCTAACTATGGCTACACCTTC | CASSPSTVASNYGYTF | once | NA | TRBJ1-2 | TRBV11-2
TGTGCCGGACAATCAAGGGCTAGCGGATCCTACGAGCAGTACTTC | CAGQSRASGSYEQYF | NA | TRBD2 | TRBJ2-7 | TRBV28
TGTGCCAGCAGTTTATTAGGGGATTCCTACGAGCAGTACTTC | CASSLLGDSYEQYF | NA | NA | TRBJ2-7 | TRBV27
TGTGCCAGCAGTTTGCCGATAAGGCGCGGGAGATTTCACGAGCAGTACTTC | CASSLPIRRGRFHEQYF | NA | TRBD2 | TRBJ2-7 | TRBV28
TGTGCCAGCAGCTCTGGGACGGAGGGACTAGCGGGAACCTACGAGCAGTACTTC | CASSSGTEGLAGTYEQYF | NA | TRBD2 | TRBJ2-7 | TRBV11-2
TGTGCCAGCAGCTCGCGGCGGGGCGAGCAGTACTTC | CASSSRRGEQYF | NA | NA | TRBJ2-7 | TRBV7-9
TGTGCCAGTAGTACACCCGCTGGAGAGCAGTACTTC | CASSTPAGEQYF | NA | NA | TRBJ2-7 | TRBV19
TGCAGCGTTGAAGATGGTATTTTTGCAAGTCGCGCTTTCTTT | CSVEDGIFASRAFF | NA | NA | TRBJ1-1 | TRBV29-1
TGTGCCAGCAGCTCCGGGATGGGACAGCCCCTTGGGGTCGAGCAGTACTTC | CASSSGMGQPLGVEQYF | NA | TRBD1 | TRBJ2-7 | TRBV5-4
TGTGCCAGCAGCCCCCGGCTGAACACTGAAGCTTTCTTT | CASSPRLNTEAFF | NA | NA | TRBJ1-1 | TRBV7-6
TGTGCCAGCAGCGTAGCCGGCACCCCGAACACTGAAGCTTTCTTT | CASSVAGTPNTEAFF | NA | NA | TRBJ1-1 | TRBV9
TGTGCCAGCAGCGGACTTACTAGCGGGGCCCCCTATGAGCAGTTCTTC | CASSGLTSGAPYEQFF | NA | TRBD2 | TRBJ2-1 | TRBV9
TGCGCCAGCAGCCAAGCGGGACTGTCTGGGGCCAACGTCCTGACTTTC | CASSQAGLSGANVLTF | NA | NA | TRBJ2-6 | TRBV4-1
TGTGCCAGCAGCGCAGACAGGGCTTTTGGCTACACCTTC | CASSADRAFGYTF | NA | TRBD1 | TRBJ1-2 | TRBV9
TGTGCCAGTAGTTCAGGGGTTTACTACGAGCAGTACTTC | CASSSGVYYEQYF | NA | NA | TRBJ2-7 | TRBV19
TGTGCCAGCAGCCCTTACAGGGGCAATGAGCAGTTCTTC | CASSPYRGNEQFF | once | TRBD1 | TRBJ2-1 | TRBV7-8
TGTGCCAGTAGTCCCACAAGGACGGCACCACCACCCTACGAGCAGTACTTC | CASSPTRTAPPPYEQYF | NA | NA | TRBJ2-7 | TRBV19
TGCGCCAGCAGAAAGGGACTAGTAAATCTCAATGAGCAGTTCTTC | CASRKGLVNLNEQFF | NA | TRBD2 | TRBJ2-1 | TRBV5-1
TGTGCCAGCAGCTTAGGTAGGGACGAGCAGTTCTTC | CASSLGRDEQFF | NA | NA | TRBJ2-1 | TRBV7-9
TGTGCCAGCAGTCCCTCCCGACGGCCGTATGGCTACACCTTC | CASSPSRRPYGYTF | NA | NA | TRBJ1-2 | TRBV28
TGTGCCAGCAGTGACGGGGGGGACGGCCACTACGAGCAGTACTTC | CASSDGGDGHYEQYF | NA | TRBD2 | TRBJ2-7 | TRBV6-4
TGTGCCAGCAGTCTTACAGGGAACGGTGACGAGCAGTACTTC | CASSLTGNGDEQYF | NA | NA | TRBJ2-7 | TRBV28
TGTGCCATCAGTGAGTCGGGGCAGGGGGTCTCGGAGACCCAGTACTTC | CAISESGQGVSETQYF | NA | TRBD1 | TRBJ2-5 | TRBV10-3
TGTGCCAGCAGCTACACAGGGGGCCTGGAGACCCAGTACTTC | CASSYTGGLETQYF | NA | TRBD1 | TRBJ2-5 | TRBV7-9
TGTGCCAGCAGTTACGACCCGGATCAGCCCCAGCATTTT | CASSYDPDQPQHF | NA | NA | TRBJ1-5 | TRBV6-5
TGTGCCAGCAGTGAATACGAGGGCGGCACTGAAGCTTTCTTT | CASSEYEGGTEAFF | few | NA | TRBJ1-1 | TRBV6-1
TGTGCCAGCAGTATAAGGACCGGGACAGGGCCCTCGGAGCAGTACTTC | CASSIRTGTGPSEQYF | NA | TRBD1 | TRBJ2-7 | TRBV27
TGTGCCAGCAGCGTATTTACAGGCTCCTTCACAGATACGCAGTATTTT | CASSVFTGSFTDTQYF | NA | NA | TRBJ2-3 | TRBV9